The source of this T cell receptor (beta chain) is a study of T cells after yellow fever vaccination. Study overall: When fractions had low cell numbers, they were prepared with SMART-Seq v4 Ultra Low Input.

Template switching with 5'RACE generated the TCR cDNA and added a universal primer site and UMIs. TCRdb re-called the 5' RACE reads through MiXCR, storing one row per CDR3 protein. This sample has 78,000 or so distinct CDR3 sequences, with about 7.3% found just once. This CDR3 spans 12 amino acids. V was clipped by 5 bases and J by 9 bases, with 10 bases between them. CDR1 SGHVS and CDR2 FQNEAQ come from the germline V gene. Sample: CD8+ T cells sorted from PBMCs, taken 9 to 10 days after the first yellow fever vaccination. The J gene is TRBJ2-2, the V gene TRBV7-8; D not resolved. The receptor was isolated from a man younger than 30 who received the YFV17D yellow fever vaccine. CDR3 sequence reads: CASSLPVWELFF. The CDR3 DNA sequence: TGTGCCAGCAGCCTACCCGTTTGGGAGCTGTTTTTT.